Listed below are T cell receptor beta chains from one sample, sequenced in a study of metastatic and nonmetastatic thyroid tumors. TCRdb re-called the PCR reads via MiXCR. The sample lists 21,000 or so clones, roughly 28% seen once, with more than 13% in the top ten. Sequencing was performed on tumor tissue. These receptors all come from a male donor with papillary thyroid cancer or a benign thyroid nodule (not recorded which). Some clones in this sample may be carry-over from other donors' samples. The CDR3 runs from the conserved cysteine through the conserved F or W. D genes are given only for firm matches. Not every row has a clone size; where given, it reads once, few, many or a size class.

cdr3_aa: CASSLFGWESRGTEAFF
cdr3_nt: TGTGCCAGCAGTTTATTTGGGTGGGAGTCCCGGGGCACTGAAGCTTTCTTT
v_call: TRBV12-3/TRBV12-4
clone_size: medium-sized
d_call: -
j_call: TRBJ1-1

cdr3_aa: CATSDPDSPTNEKLFF
cdr3_nt: TGTGCCACCAGTGATCCGGACAGTCCAACTAATGAAAAACTGTTTTTT
v_call: TRBV24-1
clone_size: few
d_call: -
j_call: TRBJ1-4

cdr3_aa: CASSEPGLFF
cdr3_nt: TGTGCCAGCAGTGAACCGGGGTTATTCTTC
v_call: TRBV2
clone_size: medium-sized
d_call: -
j_call: TRBJ2-7

cdr3_aa: CASAPGPANYGYTF
cdr3_nt: TGTGCCAGCGCTCCAGGCCCAGCAAACTATGGCTACACCTTC
v_call: TRBV6-1
clone_size: -
d_call: -
j_call: TRBJ1-2

cdr3_aa: CASGYRDTNSPLHF
cdr3_nt: TGTGCCAGCGGCTACCGGGACACGAATTCACCCCTCCACTTT
v_call: TRBV27
clone_size: medium-sized
d_call: -
j_call: TRBJ1-6

cdr3_aa: CASRPISKTQHF
cdr3_nt: TGTGCCAGTAGGCCGATAAGTAAGACCCAGCATTTT
v_call: TRBV28
clone_size: -
d_call: -
j_call: TRBJ1-5

cdr3_aa: CASSQTSGNTIYF
cdr3_nt: TGCGCCAGCAGCCAAACCTCTGGAAACACCATATATTTT
v_call: TRBV4-3
clone_size: few
d_call: -
j_call: TRBJ1-3

cdr3_aa: CASSLQVLGNTIYF
cdr3_nt: TGTGCCAGCAGTTTACAGGTTCTAGGAAACACCATATATTTT
v_call: TRBV12-3/TRBV12-4
clone_size: many
d_call: -
j_call: TRBJ1-3

cdr3_aa: CASSGQGVQETQYF
cdr3_nt: TGTGCCAGCAGTGGACAGGGTGTACAAGAGACCCAGTACTTC
v_call: TRBV6-1
clone_size: few
d_call: TRBD1
j_call: TRBJ2-5

cdr3_aa: CASRWENTEAFF
cdr3_nt: TGTGCCTCCAGGTGGGAGAACACTGAAGCTTTCTTT
v_call: TRBV6-1
clone_size: medium-sized
d_call: -
j_call: TRBJ1-1

cdr3_aa: CSAPVAGDEQFF
cdr3_nt: TGCAGTGCCCCGGTAGCGGGAGACGAGCAGTTCTTC
v_call: TRBV20-1
clone_size: many
d_call: TRBD2
j_call: TRBJ2-1

cdr3_aa: CASSPRSQETQYF
cdr3_nt: TGTGCCAGCAGTCCCCGGAGCCAAGAGACCCAGTACTTC
v_call: TRBV27
clone_size: many
d_call: -
j_call: TRBJ2-5

cdr3_aa: CASSHGLAGGVQETQYF
cdr3_nt: TGTGCCAGCAGCCACGGACTAGCGGGGGGCGTTCAAGAGACCCAGTACTTC
v_call: TRBV7-6
clone_size: -
d_call: TRBD2
j_call: TRBJ2-5

cdr3_aa: CASSDIDYYEQYF
cdr3_nt: TGTGCCAGCAGTGACATTGATTACTACGAGCAGTACTTC
v_call: TRBV6-1
clone_size: few
d_call: -
j_call: TRBJ2-7

cdr3_aa: CASSSGTGKDEQFF
cdr3_nt: TGTGCCAGCAGCTCCGGGACAGGGAAGGATGAGCAGTTCTTC
v_call: TRBV7-2
clone_size: many
d_call: TRBD1
j_call: TRBJ2-1

cdr3_aa: CASRRLADTGELFF
cdr3_nt: TGTGCCAGCAGAAGACTAGCGGACACCGGGGAGCTGTTTTTT
v_call: TRBV6-1
clone_size: many
d_call: TRBD2
j_call: TRBJ2-2

cdr3_aa: CASSQERTRGYEQYF
cdr3_nt: TGTGCCAGCAGCCAAGAAAGGACTAGAGGCTACGAGCAGTACTTC
v_call: TRBV4-2
clone_size: medium-sized
d_call: TRBD2
j_call: TRBJ2-7

cdr3_aa: CASTRRQFSEQFF
cdr3_nt: TGTGCCAGCACCCGTCGACAGTTCAGTGAGCAGTTCTTC
v_call: TRBV12-3/TRBV12-4
clone_size: few
d_call: -
j_call: TRBJ2-1

cdr3_aa: CATGAGALNEQFF
cdr3_nt: TGTGCCACCGGTGCGGGGGCCCTAAATGAGCAGTTCTTC
v_call: TRBV24-1
clone_size: -
d_call: -
j_call: TRBJ2-1

cdr3_aa: CSARHPGNTIYF
cdr3_nt: TGCAGTGCTAGACACCCTGGAAACACCATATATTTT
v_call: TRBV20-1
clone_size: -
d_call: -
j_call: TRBJ1-3

cdr3_aa: CASSLRLETQYF
cdr3_nt: TGCGCCAGCAGCTTGAGGTTAGAGACCCAGTACTTC
v_call: TRBV5-1
clone_size: -
d_call: -
j_call: TRBJ2-5

cdr3_aa: CASRLLGTRQYF
cdr3_nt: TGTGCCAGCAGGCTCCTAGGGACTAGGCAGTATTTT
v_call: TRBV27
clone_size: few
d_call: TRBD2
j_call: TRBJ2-3

cdr3_aa: CASQGGLSNQPQHF
cdr3_nt: TGTGCCAGCCAAGGAGGGCTTAGCAATCAGCCCCAGCATTTT
v_call: TRBV19
clone_size: -
d_call: -
j_call: TRBJ1-5

cdr3_aa: CASSPGTSGRGSTDTQYF
cdr3_nt: TGTGCCAGCTCACCGGGGACTAGCGGGAGAGGGTCCACAGATACGCAGTATTTT
v_call: TRBV18
clone_size: many
d_call: TRBD2
j_call: TRBJ2-3

cdr3_aa: CASSYLHEQYF
cdr3_nt: TGTGCCAGCAGTTACTTGCACGAGCAGTACTTC
v_call: TRBV6-5
clone_size: many
d_call: -
j_call: TRBJ2-7

cdr3_aa: CSAPSTSGVNYEQYF
cdr3_nt: TGCAGTGCCCCATCCACTAGCGGGGTAAACTACGAGCAGTACTTC
v_call: TRBV20-1
clone_size: few
d_call: TRBD2
j_call: TRBJ2-7

cdr3_aa: CASSDGETYEQYF
cdr3_nt: TGTGCCAGCAGTGACGGGGAGACCTACGAGCAGTACTTC
v_call: TRBV6-1
clone_size: few
d_call: -
j_call: TRBJ2-7

cdr3_aa: CASSLGAGVTDTQYF
cdr3_nt: TGTGCCAGCTCACTAGGAGCGGGGGTGACAGATACGCAGTATTTT
v_call: TRBV18
clone_size: -
d_call: TRBD2
j_call: TRBJ2-3

cdr3_aa: CSAEQGPGGEAFF
cdr3_nt: TGCAGTGCTGAACAGGGGCCGGGGGGTGAAGCTTTCTTT
v_call: TRBV20-1
clone_size: medium-sized
d_call: TRBD1
j_call: TRBJ1-1

cdr3_aa: CASSDSIPGDFHF
cdr3_nt: TGTGCCAGCAGTGACTCCATCCCGGGGGACTTCCACTTT
v_call: TRBV28
clone_size: -
d_call: -
j_call: TRBJ1-6

cdr3_aa: CASVGYGGLNTGEPFF
cdr3_nt: TGTGCCAGCGTAGGGTATGGGGGACTGAACACCGGGGAGCCGTTTTTT
v_call: TRBV11-2
clone_size: once
d_call: -
j_call: TRBJ2-2

cdr3_aa: CASTRGSGAENTGELFF
cdr3_nt: TGTGCCAGCACCCGTGGGTCGGGCGCCGAGAACACCGGGGAGCTGTTTTTT
v_call: TRBV27
clone_size: -
d_call: -
j_call: TRBJ2-2

cdr3_aa: CAGSRHGGPYEQYF
cdr3_nt: TGTGCCGGCAGTCGACATGGAGGGCCTTACGAGCAGTACTTC
v_call: TRBV6-1
clone_size: few
d_call: -
j_call: TRBJ2-7

cdr3_aa: CASSPGSAPYNEQFF
cdr3_nt: TGTGCCAGCAGCCCAGGCAGCGCCCCGTACAATGAGCAGTTCTTC
v_call: TRBV7-6
clone_size: -
d_call: -
j_call: TRBJ2-1

cdr3_aa: CASSLISQDGELFF
cdr3_nt: TGTGCCAGCAGCTTGATATCTCAGGACGGGGAGCTGTTTTTT
v_call: TRBV11-2
clone_size: many
d_call: -
j_call: TRBJ2-2

cdr3_aa: CASSVALGARPYEQYF
cdr3_nt: TGTGCCAGCAGCGTAGCGTTGGGAGCGAGGCCCTACGAGCAGTACTTC
v_call: TRBV9
clone_size: -
d_call: -
j_call: TRBJ2-7

cdr3_aa: CASSDSSLESDTQYF
cdr3_nt: TGTGCCAGCAGTGACTCTTCACTTGAGAGCGATACGCAGTATTTT
v_call: TRBV6-4
clone_size: many
d_call: -
j_call: TRBJ2-3

cdr3_aa: CASSYSNGGSYGYTF
cdr3_nt: TGTGCCAGCAGTTACTCGAACGGCGGTTCCTATGGCTACACCTTC
v_call: TRBV6-5
clone_size: few
d_call: -
j_call: TRBJ1-2

cdr3_aa: CASSHGTGDSEQYF
cdr3_nt: TGCGCCAGCAGCCACGGGACAGGGGATTCCGAGCAGTACTTC
v_call: TRBV4-3
clone_size: -
d_call: TRBD1
j_call: TRBJ2-7

cdr3_aa: CASSPPVGSGEQYF
cdr3_nt: TGTGCCAGCAGCCCCCCCGTTGGAAGCGGCGAGCAGTACTTC
v_call: TRBV7-9
clone_size: many
d_call: -
j_call: TRBJ2-7

cdr3_aa: CSARGLLQQETQYF
cdr3_nt: TGCAGTGCTAGAGGCCTACTACAACAAGAGACCCAGTACTTC
v_call: TRBV20-1
clone_size: many
d_call: -
j_call: TRBJ2-5

cdr3_aa: CASSASGALGPLCGFF
cdr3_nt: TGTGCCAGCAGTGCCTCCGGGGCCCTGGGGCCCCTGTGTGGCTTCTTT
v_call: TRBV6-1
clone_size: -
d_call: -
j_call: TRBJ1-1

cdr3_aa: CASSSGSEGVSLHF
cdr3_nt: TGTGCCAGCAGCTCGGGATCCGAAGGCGTATCCCTCCACTTT
v_call: TRBV6-1
clone_size: -
d_call: -
j_call: TRBJ1-6

cdr3_aa: CASSRPTGDSPLHF
cdr3_nt: TGTGCCAGCAGTCGCCCCACAGGGGACTCACCCCTCCACTTT
v_call: TRBV6-2/TRBV6-3
clone_size: -
d_call: TRBD1
j_call: TRBJ1-6

cdr3_aa: CASSLMRGQPQHF
cdr3_nt: TGTGCCAGCAGTTTAATGCGGGGTCAGCCCCAGCATTTT
v_call: TRBV27
clone_size: many
d_call: -
j_call: TRBJ1-5

cdr3_aa: CASSSTDLREQYF
cdr3_nt: TGTGCCAGCAGTTCGACGGACCTCCGGGAGCAGTACTTC
v_call: TRBV28
clone_size: few
d_call: -
j_call: TRBJ2-7

cdr3_aa: CASSWTGIGTYEQYF
cdr3_nt: TGTGCCAGCAGTTGGACAGGGATAGGGACCTACGAGCAGTACTTC
v_call: TRBV28
clone_size: medium-sized
d_call: TRBD1
j_call: TRBJ2-7

cdr3_aa: CASTPDSSGNTIYF
cdr3_nt: TGTGCCAGCACCCCGGACAGCTCTGGAAACACCATATATTTT
v_call: TRBV6-1
clone_size: large
d_call: -
j_call: TRBJ1-3

cdr3_aa: CASSSTSGETSYEQYF
cdr3_nt: TGCGCCAGCAGCTCTACCTCGGGCGAAACCTCCTACGAGCAGTACTTC
v_call: TRBV5-1
clone_size: medium-sized
d_call: -
j_call: TRBJ2-7

cdr3_aa: CASRAGDYEQYF
cdr3_nt: TGTGCCAGCAGGGCAGGGGACTACGAGCAGTACTTC
v_call: TRBV2
clone_size: few
d_call: -
j_call: TRBJ2-7

cdr3_aa: CASTDTYNEQFF
cdr3_nt: TGTGCCAGCACGGACACCTACAATGAGCAGTTCTTC
v_call: TRBV6-1
clone_size: -
d_call: -
j_call: TRBJ2-1

cdr3_aa: CATGEHYNEQFF
cdr3_nt: TGTGCCACCGGGGAACACTACAATGAGCAGTTCTTC
v_call: TRBV15
clone_size: medium-sized
d_call: -
j_call: TRBJ2-1

cdr3_aa: CASSLSQPLYGYTF
cdr3_nt: TGCGCCAGCAGCTTATCACAGCCCCTCTATGGCTACACCTTC
v_call: TRBV5-1
clone_size: -
d_call: -
j_call: TRBJ1-2

cdr3_aa: CASRGTGGVYEQYF
cdr3_nt: TGTGCCAGCCGCGGGACAGGGGGTGTCTACGAGCAGTACTTC
v_call: TRBV3-1
clone_size: few
d_call: TRBD1
j_call: TRBJ2-7

cdr3_aa: CASSQEGEKLFF
cdr3_nt: TGCGCCAGCAGCCAAGAAGGCGAAAAACTGTTTTTT
v_call: TRBV4-1
clone_size: -
d_call: -
j_call: TRBJ1-4

cdr3_aa: CASNDKYNEQFF
cdr3_nt: TGTGCCAGCAACGACAAATACAATGAGCAGTTCTTC
v_call: TRBV2
clone_size: -
d_call: -
j_call: TRBJ2-1

cdr3_aa: CASSLSGQYYGYTF
cdr3_nt: TGTGCCAGCAGCTTATCTGGACAATACTATGGCTACACCTTC
v_call: TRBV7-2
clone_size: -
d_call: -
j_call: TRBJ1-2

cdr3_aa: CASSLAGTDEQYF
cdr3_nt: TGTGCCAGCAGTTTAGCCGGGACAGACGAGCAGTACTTC
v_call: TRBV12-3/TRBV12-4
clone_size: few
d_call: TRBD1
j_call: TRBJ2-7

cdr3_aa: CAWSVQGLEVYGYTF
cdr3_nt: TGTGCCTGGAGTGTACAAGGGTTGGAAGTTTATGGCTACACCTTC
v_call: TRBV30
clone_size: -
d_call: -
j_call: TRBJ1-2

cdr3_aa: CSASGDLPNSPLHF
cdr3_nt: TGCAGTGCTAGTGGGGATTTACCAAATTCACCCCTCCACTTT
v_call: TRBV20-1
clone_size: -
d_call: -
j_call: TRBJ1-6